These 19 T cell receptor beta chains were sequenced from one sample in a study of blood T cell repertoires in COVID-19. Assay used: immunoSEQ multiplex PCR; TCRdb lists only in-frame clones, some missing. Of around 100,000 clones listed, 80% to 90% are singletons. Sequenced material: peripheral blood. Source of these receptors: a man of 80 years or more with acute or convalescent COVID-19.

This chain connects TRBV2 to TRBJ2-2, with D possibly TRBD2 on 6 matching bases. The CDR3 consists of 15 residues. The germline gives CDR1 SNHLY, CDR2 FYNNEI. Trimming removed 2 bases at V and 4 bases at J, with 11 bases between. The DNA for the CDR3 is TGTGCCAGCAGTGAATATCTGGGGGGCACCGGGGAGCTGTTTTTT. Translation gives CASSEYLGGTGELFF.

J is TRBJ2-1 and V is TRBV7-6; TRBD1 matches at 7 bases. The germline gives CDR1 SGHVS, CDR2 FNYEAQ. Trimming at V came to 0 bases and at J to 10 bases, leaving 9 bases not matched to a gene. CDR3 length equals 15 residues. The CDR3 region has the DNA TGTGCCAGCAGCTTAGCCCCTGGACAGGCACAAGAGCAGTTCTTC. It encodes CASSLAPGQAQEQFF. The variable domain in full, with the rest retrieved from reference TRBV7-6 and TRBJ2-1, is GAGVSQSPRYKVTKRGQDVALRCDPISGHVSLYWYRQALGQGPEFLTYFNYEAQQDKSGLPNDRFSAERPEGSISTLTIQRTEQRDSAMYRCASSLAPGQAQEQFFGPGTRLTVL.

V is TRBV7-2 and J is TRBJ2-1; TRBD2 aligns across 11 bases. V lost 2 bases, J lost 4 bases, and 4 bases stayed unmatched. The CDR3 covers 16 residues. Germline CDR1 SGHTA, CDR2 FQGNSA. The CDR3 sequence: CASSLRRTSGYNEQFF. The CDR3 nucleotides read TGTGCCAGCAGCTTAAGAAGGACTAGCGGGTACAATGAGCAGTTCTTC. The full variable domain, with the rest looked up from reference TRBV7-2 and TRBJ2-1, is GAGVSQSPSNKVTEKGKDVELRCDPISGHTALYWYRQSLGQGLEFLIYFQGNSAPDKSGLPSDRFSAERTGGSVSTLTIQRTQQEDSAVYLCASSLRRTSGYNEQFFGPGTRLTVL.

This sequence joins TRBV4-3 and TRBJ1-2, with 7 positions matching TRBD1. From germline, CDR1 is LGHNA and CDR2 YSLEER. With V trimmed by 4 bases and J by 5 bases, 4 bases remained unmatched. This CDR3 contains 13 residues. The DNA of the CDR3 is TGCGCCAGCAGCCCAAGACAGGGATATGGCTACACCTTC. Its protein product is CASSPRQGYGYTF.

This CDR3 reads CASSSPWGQEKNYGYTF. The DNA for the CDR3 is TGTGCCAGCAGCTCCCCCTGGGGACAGGAAAAAAACTATGGCTACACCTTC. The V gene is TRBV7-8, the J gene TRBJ1-2; 8 nucleotides agree with TRBD1. The CDR3 covers 17 residues. After removal of 4 bases from V and 2 bases from J, the junction contained 12 bases not matched to a gene. Germline V gene data show CDR1 as SGHVS and CDR2 as FQNEAQ.

The chain employs TRBV5-8 and TRBJ2-5; a possible D gene is TRBD1 (5 bases). The CDR3 has 16 residues. Trimming pared 2 bases from V and 4 bases from J, leaving 18 bases between. CDR1 is SGHTS and CDR2 is YDEGEE in the germline V gene. The CDR3 protein is CASSLSRRALGETQYF. CDR3 nucleotides: TGTGCCAGCAGCTTATCTCGCAGGGCTCTAGGAGAGACCCAGTACTTC.

This clone was seen a few times. The gene calls are TRBV7-9 and TRBJ1-1; D is perhaps TRBD1 (5 bases). This CDR3 spans 15 amino acids. V was pared by 5 bases and J by 4 bases, with 17 bases between. Germline V lookup: CDR1 SEHNR, CDR2 FQNEAQ (reference sequence). The CDR3 coding sequence is TGTGCCAGCAGCCCGGGTGGACCCGGGGGCACTGAAGCTTTCTTT. Translating it yields CASSPGGPGGTEAFF.

The count of this clone is one. The rearrangement joins TRBV5-1 to TRBJ1-4; a weak D match, TRBD1 (5 bases). V was trimmed by 3 bases and J by 0 bases, leaving 12 bases between them. Germline-derived CDR1 and CDR2 are SGHRS and YFSETQ. The CDR3 has 16 amino acids. CDR3 bases: TGCGCCAGCAGCTATGACAGAATTGCAACTAATGAAAAACTGTTTTTT. This encodes CASSYDRIATNEKLFF.

V and J are TRBV11-1 and TRBJ2-5; 8 bases map to TRBD1. Germline-derived CDR1 and CDR2 are SGHAT and FQDESV (reference sequence). This CDR3 has 16 residues. Losses at the gene ends were 5 bases for V and 1 base for J; bases not matched to a gene: 9. CDR3 loop: CASSTGGLGSQETQYF. The CDR3 DNA sequence: TGTGCCAGCAGCACAGGGGGACTTGGCTCCCAAGAGACCCAGTACTTC.

The CDR3 sequence: CASSLGVGQGGTDTQYF. The CDR3 DNA is TGCGCCAGCAGCTTGGGGGTTGGACAGGGAGGCACAGATACGCAGTATTTT. The gene calls are TRBV5-1 and TRBJ2-3, with 8 bases aligning to TRBD1. In germline, CDR1 is SGHRS, CDR2 YFSETQ. The CDR3 runs 17 residues. Trimming took 0 bases from V and 1 from J; bases not matched to a gene: 7.

V and J are TRBV24-1 and TRBJ1-2; maybe TRBD1 (5 bases). V lost 7 bases to trimming and J lost 4 bases, with 18 bases between them. The CDR3 spans 15 residues. Germline-derived CDR1 and CDR2 are KGHDR and SFDVKD. CDR3 in DNA: TGTGCCACCAGCGGGGGATCGGGACGGAGCTATGGCTACACCTTC. Its translation is CATSGGSGRSYGYTF.

About this clone: At one of its ends the junction is not consistent with the germline gene, which may arise from a read error. CDR3 sequence (DNA): TGCGCCAGCAGTTTGGGGCTAGCGGGAGTCTACGAGCAGTACTTC. Protein sequence: CASSLGLAGVYEQYF. The chain couples TRBV5-1 to TRBJ2-7; TRBD2 matches at 10 bases. Germline V gene lookup returns CDR1 SGHRS and CDR2 YFSETQ. This CDR3 contains 15 residues. The full variable domain, its missing parts supplied by reference TRBV5-1 and TRBJ2-7, is KAGVTQTPRYLIKTRGQQVTLSCSPISGHRSVSWYQQTPGQGLQFLFEYFSETQRNKGNFPGRFSGRQFSNSRSEMNVSTLELGDSALYLCASSLGLAGVYEQYFGPGTRLTVT.

The rearrangement joins TRBV10-3 to TRBJ1-1; weak D call: TRBD1 (5 bases). Trimming shortened V by 0 bases and J by 2 bases, and 10 bases separated the two germline ends. The CDR3 is made up of 15 amino acids. CDR1 is ENHRY and CDR2 is SYGVKD in the germline V gene. DNA of the CDR3: TGTGCCATCAGTGAGTCATATCAGGGAAACACTGAAGCTTTCTTT. Amino acid sequence: CAISESYQGNTEAFF.

This rearrangement joins TRBV7-3 to TRBJ2-5, with D perhaps TRBD2 (7 bases). Trimming shortened V by 5 bases and J by 7 bases, and 20 bases separated the two germline ends. Germline CDR1 SGHTA, CDR2 FQGTGA. This CDR3 has 15 residues. The CDR3 DNA follows: TGTGCCAGCAGCCCCCAATCGGGGGGCTCGGGGACCCAGTACTTC. Protein: CASSPQSGGSGTQYF. Based on the CDR3 plus reference TRBV7-3 and TRBJ2-5, the full variable domain is GAGVSQTPSNKVTEKGKYVELRCDPISGHTALYWYRQSLGQGPEFLIYFQGTGAADDSGLPNDRFFAVRPEGSVSTLKIQRTERGDSAVYLCASSPQSGGSGTQYFGPGTRLLVL.

This clone is a singleton in its sample. The V gene is TRBV18, the J gene TRBJ1-1; D gene uncertain. This CDR3 is 15 amino acids long. V shed 0 bases and J shed 10 bases, with 18 bases lying between them. CDR1 KGHSH and CDR2 LQKENI come from the germline V gene. CDR3 in amino acids: CASSPPTGGSTVAFF. CDR3 nucleotide sequence: TGTGCCAGCTCACCACCGACGGGAGGGTCGACGGTAGCTTTCTTT.

J is TRBJ2-3 and V is TRBV10-2; D not resolved. The V end was cut by 6 bases, the J end by 2 bases, with 12 bases between. The CDR3 sequence is 14 residues long. The germline CDR1 and CDR2 sequences are WSHSY and SAAADI. This CDR3 reads CASSLLILTDTQYF. The CDR3 DNA reads as TGCGCCAGCAGCTTACTGATACTCACAGATACGCAGTATTTT.

This chain uses TRBV7-2 with TRBJ2-7, with 11 bases identical to TRBD2. CDR1 SGHTA and CDR2 FQGNSA come from the germline V gene. The V gene end was trimmed by 6 bases and the J gene end by 2 bases; junction bases not matched to a gene: 6. The CDR3 is 15 amino acids. CDR3 nucleotides: TGTGCCAGCAGTCTGGGACTAGCGGCCACCTACGAGCAGTACTTC. Amino acid sequence: CASSLGLAATYEQYF.

V is TRBV6-6 and J is TRBJ2-5; the D is unclear. The V gene lost 4 bases and the J gene lost 4 bases, with 10 bases spanning the gap. This CDR3 region has 13 residues. The germline CDR1 and CDR2 sequences are MNHNY and SVGAGI (reference sequence). The CDR3: CASSSFRSETQYF. As DNA, the CDR3 is TGTGCCAGCAGTTCCTTCCGTTCAGAGACCCAGTACTTC.

This clone was observed once. The chain joins TRBV6-5 to TRBJ1-5; 12 bases fit TRBD1. V shed 6 bases and J 7 bases; nucleotides not matched to a gene: 7. CDR1 MNHEY and CDR2 SVGAGI come from the germline V gene. There are 15 residues in the CDR3. CDR3 DNA: TGTGCCAGCAGGCCTGGGACAGGGGGCGGACAGCCCCAGCATTTT. It specifies CASRPGTGGGQPQHF.